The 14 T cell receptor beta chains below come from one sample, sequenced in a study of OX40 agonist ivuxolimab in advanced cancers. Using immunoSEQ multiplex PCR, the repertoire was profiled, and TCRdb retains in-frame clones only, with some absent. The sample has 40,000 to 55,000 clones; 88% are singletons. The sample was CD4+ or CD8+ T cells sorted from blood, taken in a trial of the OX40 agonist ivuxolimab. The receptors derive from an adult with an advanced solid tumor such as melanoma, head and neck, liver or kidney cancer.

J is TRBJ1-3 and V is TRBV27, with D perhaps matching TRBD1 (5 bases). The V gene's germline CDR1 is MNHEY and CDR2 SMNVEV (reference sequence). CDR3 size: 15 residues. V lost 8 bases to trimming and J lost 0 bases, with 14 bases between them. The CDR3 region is CASRGGTNSGNTIYF. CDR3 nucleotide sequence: TGTGCCAGCCGGGGCGGAACTAACTCTGGAAACACCATATATTTT.

In DNA, the CDR3 is TGCAGCGTTGAAGATCGAGCCGGATCGGTTGGTGGCTACACCTTC. This sequence encodes CSVEDRAGSVGGYTF. The chain employs TRBV29-1 and TRBJ1-2; no clear D. The CDR3 sequence is 15 residues long. The ends were cut back, 0 bases at V and 7 bases at J, with 18 bases in the middle. Germline CDR1 and CDR2: SQVTM and ANQGSEA.

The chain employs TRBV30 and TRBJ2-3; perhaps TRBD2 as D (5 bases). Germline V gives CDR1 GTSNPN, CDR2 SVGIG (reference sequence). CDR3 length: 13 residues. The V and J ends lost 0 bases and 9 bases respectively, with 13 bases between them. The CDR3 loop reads CAWSVQRASTQYF. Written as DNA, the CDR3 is TGTGCCTGGAGTGTACAACGGGCTAGCACGCAGTATTTT.

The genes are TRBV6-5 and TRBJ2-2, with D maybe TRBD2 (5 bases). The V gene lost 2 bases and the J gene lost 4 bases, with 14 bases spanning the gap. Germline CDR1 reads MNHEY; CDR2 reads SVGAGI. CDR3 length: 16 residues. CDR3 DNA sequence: TGTGCCAGCAGTTACGAAGGATTGAGGGCCACCGGGGAGCTGTTTTTT. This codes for CASSYEGLRATGELFF.

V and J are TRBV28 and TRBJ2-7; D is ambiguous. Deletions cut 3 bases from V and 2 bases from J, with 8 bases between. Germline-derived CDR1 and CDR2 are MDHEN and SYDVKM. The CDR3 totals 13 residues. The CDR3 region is CASSFPLTYEQYF. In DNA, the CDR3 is TGTGCCAGCAGTTTCCCTCTCACCTACGAGCAGTACTTC.

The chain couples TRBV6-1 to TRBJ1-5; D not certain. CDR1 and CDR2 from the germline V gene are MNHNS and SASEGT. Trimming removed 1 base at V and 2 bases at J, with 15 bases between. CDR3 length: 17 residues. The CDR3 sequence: CASSEDPQTFRNQPQHF. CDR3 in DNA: TGTGCCAGCAGTGAAGACCCACAGACGTTTCGCAATCAGCCCCAGCATTTT.

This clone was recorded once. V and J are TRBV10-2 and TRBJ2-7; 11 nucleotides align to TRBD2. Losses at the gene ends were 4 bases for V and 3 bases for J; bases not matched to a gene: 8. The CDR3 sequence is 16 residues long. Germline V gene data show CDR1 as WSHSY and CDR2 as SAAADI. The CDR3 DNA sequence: TGCGCCAGCAGTGCCGGGACTAGCGGTTACCTCTACGAGCAGTACTTC. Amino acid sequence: CASSAGTSGYLYEQYF.

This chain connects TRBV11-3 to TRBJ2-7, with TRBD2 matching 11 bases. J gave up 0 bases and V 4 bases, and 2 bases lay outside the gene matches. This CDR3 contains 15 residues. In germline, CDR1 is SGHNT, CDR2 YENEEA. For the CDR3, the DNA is TGTGCCAGCAGCTCTAGCGGGAGGTACTCCTACGAGCAGTACTTC. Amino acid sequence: CASSSSGRYSYEQYF. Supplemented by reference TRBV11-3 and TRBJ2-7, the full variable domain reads EAGVVQSPRYKIIEKKQPVAFWCNPISGHNTLYWYLQNLGQGPELLIRYENEEAVDDSQLPKDRFSAERLKGVDSTLKIQPAELGDSAVYLCASSSSGRYSYEQYFGPGTRLTVT.

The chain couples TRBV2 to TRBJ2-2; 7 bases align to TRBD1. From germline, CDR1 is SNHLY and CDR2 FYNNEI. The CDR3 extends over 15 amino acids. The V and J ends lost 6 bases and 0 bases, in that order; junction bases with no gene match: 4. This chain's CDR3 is CASRRQGANTGELFF. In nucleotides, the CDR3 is TGTGCCAGCAGAAGACAGGGCGCGAACACCGGGGAGCTGTTTTTT.

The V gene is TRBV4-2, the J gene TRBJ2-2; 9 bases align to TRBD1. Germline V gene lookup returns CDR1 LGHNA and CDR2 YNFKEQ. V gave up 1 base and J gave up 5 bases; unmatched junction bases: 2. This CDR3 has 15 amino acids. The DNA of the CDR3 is TGTGCCAGCAGCCAAGTGGGACAGGGAACCGGGGAGCTGTTTTTT. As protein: CASSQVGQGTGELFF.

Here the CDR3 reads CASSHTLGGPTGNTIYF. CDR3 bases: TGTGCCAGCAGTCACACCCTAGGGGGGCCCACTGGAAACACCATATATTTT. The gene calls are TRBV25-1 and TRBJ1-3, with D perhaps TRBD1 (6 bases). The CDR3 loop spans 17 amino acids. The V and J ends lost 5 bases and 2 bases respectively, with 19 bases between them. Per germline, CDR1 MGHDK and CDR2 SYGVNS.

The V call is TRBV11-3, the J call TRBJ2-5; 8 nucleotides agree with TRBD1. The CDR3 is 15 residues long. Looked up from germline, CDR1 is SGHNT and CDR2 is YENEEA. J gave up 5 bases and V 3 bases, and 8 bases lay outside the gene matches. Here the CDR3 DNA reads TGTGCCAGCAGCTTGGTCCAGGGGGCTCGGGAGACCCAGTACTTC. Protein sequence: CASSLVQGARETQYF.

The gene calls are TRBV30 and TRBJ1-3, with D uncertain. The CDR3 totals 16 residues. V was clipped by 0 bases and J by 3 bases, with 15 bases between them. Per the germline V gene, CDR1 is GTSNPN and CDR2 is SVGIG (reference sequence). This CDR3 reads CAWSVVASGFGNTIYF. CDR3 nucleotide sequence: TGTGCCTGGAGTGTCGTGGCATCCGGGTTTGGAAACACCATATATTTT.

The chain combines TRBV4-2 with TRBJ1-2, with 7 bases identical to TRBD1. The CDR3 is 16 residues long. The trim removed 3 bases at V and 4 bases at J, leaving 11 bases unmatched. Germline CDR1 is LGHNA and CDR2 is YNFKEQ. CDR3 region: CASSQRDRDASYGYTF. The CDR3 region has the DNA TGTGCCAGCAGCCAGAGAGACAGGGACGCGTCCTATGGCTACACCTTC.